Listed here are 23 T cell receptor beta chains from one sample, sequenced in a study of OX40 agonist ivuxolimab in advanced cancers. The protocol used for the library was the immunoSEQ multiplex PCR assay. Drawn from immuneACCESS, this table holds only the in-frame rearrangements with V and J called that TCRdb kept. Clones are partly lost; checked studies trace under half to an unresolved V gene and leave the rest unexplained. For this sample there are approximately 69,000 clones; roughly 89% appear just once. Of the sample, more than 9% falls within the top ten clones. The sequencing here drew on CD4+ or CD8+ T cells sorted from blood, taken in a trial of the OX40 agonist ivuxolimab. Receptor source: an adult with an advanced solid tumor such as melanoma, head and neck, liver or kidney cancer.

The chain combines TRBV5-1 with TRBJ2-1; possible D gene TRBD2, 5 bases. V lost 0 bases, J lost 8 bases, and 15 bases lay in between. Germline V gene sequence: CDR1 SGHRS, CDR2 YFSETQ. The CDR3 is made up of 15 amino acids. The CDR3 reads CASSLDGSATDEQFF. For the CDR3, the DNA is TGCGCCAGCAGCTTGGACGGTAGCGCGACGGATGAGCAGTTCTTC.

In its sample, this clone was seen once. V gene TRBV11-3 combines with J gene TRBJ2-3; 7 nucleotides line up with TRBD1. CDR1 is SGHNT, CDR2 YENEEA, per germline. Losses at the gene ends were 5 bases for V and 5 bases for J; bases not matched to a gene: 1. This CDR3 has 12 residues. CDR3 region: CASSRQGDTQYF. The CDR3 DNA sequence: TGTGCCAGCAGCCGACAGGGAGATACGCAGTATTTT.

The chain is built from TRBV14 and TRBJ2-1; TRBD2 aligns across 12 bases. The V and J ends lost 1 base and 9 bases, in that order; junction bases with no gene match: 4. The germline V gene has CDR1 SGHDN and CDR2 FVKESK. CDR3 length equals 15 residues. CDR3 loop: CASSQAASGRGEQFF. As DNA, the CDR3 is TGTGCCAGCAGCCAAGCGGCTAGCGGGAGGGGTGAGCAGTTCTTC.

V and J are TRBV2 and TRBJ1-1; D remains unclear. V was trimmed by 3 bases and J by 1 base, leaving 12 bases between them. The CDR3 consists of 15 residues. The germline CDR1 and CDR2 sequences are SNHLY and FYNNEI. The CDR3 sequence is CASSDLAGGNTEAFF. The CDR3 nucleotides are TGTGCCAGCAGTGATTTGGCAGGTGGGAACACTGAAGCTTTCTTT.

Concerning this clone itself: In the same sample, other DNA sequences code for this CDR3. The chain carries TRBV27 and TRBJ2-2; 8 bases are a match to TRBD1. Germline V gene data show CDR1 as MNHEY and CDR2 as SMNVEV (reference sequence). The CDR3 has 15 amino acids. V trimming: 6 bases; J trimming: 5 bases; junction bases outside the gene matches: 8. DNA of the CDR3: TGTGCCAGCAGGGAAGGACAGGGTTGGACCGGGGAGCTGTTTTTT. This codes for CASREGQGWTGELFF.

The V call is TRBV5-6, the J call TRBJ2-5, with TRBD1 matching 8 bases. In germline, CDR1 is SGHDT, CDR2 YYEEEE. J was trimmed by 7 bases and V by 6 bases; bases with no gene match: 11. The CDR3 consists of 14 residues. The CDR3 DNA sequence: TGTGCCAGCAACCTGAGACAGGGGTTTGGGACCCAGTACTTC. It yields the protein CASNLRQGFGTQYF. Drawing the rest from reference TRBV5-6 and TRBJ2-5, the complete variable domain is DAGVTQSPTHLIKTRGQQVTLRCSPKSGHDTVSWYQQALGQGPQFIFQYYEEEERQRGNFPDRFSGHQFPNYSSELNVNALLLGDSALYLCASNLRQGFGTQYFGPGTRLLVL.

V usage is TRBV4-2 and J usage is TRBJ2-7; TRBD1 agrees at 10 bases. V shed 7 bases, J shed 1 base, and the junction held 1 base outside the gene matches. CDR3 length: 13 amino acids. CDR1 is LGHNA, CDR2 YNFKEQ, per germline. The CDR3 DNA sequence: TGTGCCAGCATGGGACAGGGGTCCTACGAGCAGTACTTC. This sequence encodes CASMGQGSYEQYF.

The chain couples TRBV6-1 to TRBJ1-5; 8 bases are shared with TRBD1. The CDR3 has 14 amino acids. V lost 3 bases, J lost 4 bases, and 2 bases stayed unmatched. CDR1 and CDR2 from the germline V gene are MNHNS and SASEGT. The CDR3 sequence is CASSDGQGNQPQHF. CDR3 DNA: TGTGCCAGCAGTGACGGACAGGGTAATCAGCCCCAGCATTTT.

The rearrangement links TRBV5-1 to TRBJ2-6; D might be TRBD1 (6 bases). There are 18 residues in the CDR3. Germline V gene lookup returns CDR1 SGHRS and CDR2 YFSETQ. Trimming stripped 4 bases from V and 1 base from J, with 18 bases between. In nucleotides, the CDR3 is TGCGCCAGCAGCGCGTCTGGGGGCGCGCCTTCTGGGGCCAACGTCCTGACTTTC. This encodes CASSASGGAPSGANVLTF. Full variable domain (missing parts from reference TRBV5-1 and TRBJ2-6): KAGVTQTPRYLIKTRGQQVTLSCSPISGHRSVSWYQQTPGQGLQFLFEYFSETQRNKGNFPGRFSGRQFSNSRSEMNVSTLELGDSALYLCASSASGGAPSGANVLTFGAGSRLTVL.

V usage is TRBV19 and J usage is TRBJ2-7; 7 bases match TRBD1. Germline V gives CDR1 LNHDA, CDR2 SQIVND (reference sequence). Unmatched junction bases numbered 7, after V lost 5 bases and J lost 3 bases. The CDR3 extends over 14 amino acids. The CDR3 region is CASSLGRGSYEQYF. The CDR3 nucleotides are TGTGCCAGTAGTCTTGGCAGGGGGAGCTACGAGCAGTACTTC.

This chain uses TRBV4-1 with TRBJ2-5; 14 positions agree with TRBD2. Per the germline V gene, CDR1 is MGHRA and CDR2 is YSYEKL. The CDR3 runs 17 residues. V shed 2 bases, J shed 5 bases, and the junction held 7 bases outside the gene matches. CDR3 bases: TGCGCCAGCAGCCAAACGGGGACTAGCGGGAGTAGGGAGACCCAGTACTTC. Translating gives CASSQTGTSGSRETQYF.

This clone has only one observation. This chain uses TRBV11-2 with TRBJ2-2; 10 bases are a match to TRBD2. The CDR3 covers 15 residues. Germline V gene lookup returns CDR1 SGHAT and CDR2 FQNNGV. V lost 4 bases and J lost 4; bases outside the gene matches: 3. This chain's CDR3 is CASSSLAGATGELFF. The CDR3 DNA reads as TGTGCCAGCAGCTCCCTAGCGGGAGCCACCGGGGAGCTGTTTTTT.

The V gene is TRBV5-1, the J gene TRBJ2-7; D is possibly TRBD1 (6 bases). Per germline, CDR1 SGHRS and CDR2 YFSETQ. V was shortened by 0 bases and J by 7 bases, with 14 bases between the two germline ends. This CDR3 contains 14 residues. The CDR3 DNA follows: TGCGCCAGCAGCTTGGTACAGGGCAGGGGTGAGCAGTACTTC. This encodes CASSLVQGRGEQYF. The full variable domain, rest sourced from reference TRBV5-1 and TRBJ2-7, is KAGVTQTPRYLIKTRGQQVTLSCSPISGHRSVSWYQQTPGQGLQFLFEYFSETQRNKGNFPGRFSGRQFSNSRSEMNVSTLELGDSALYLCASSLVQGRGEQYFGPGTRLTVT.

The V and J genes are TRBV28 and TRBJ2-3; D call uncertain. Trimming left V 3 bases short and J 8 bases short, with 18 bases between. The CDR3 has 15 amino acids. The germline V gene has CDR1 MDHEN and CDR2 SYDVKM. The CDR3 protein is CASSFFPGTDGTQYF. CDR3 nucleotide sequence: TGTGCCAGCAGTTTTTTCCCCGGAACAGATGGTACGCAGTATTTT.

V is TRBV9 and J is TRBJ2-1; 12 positions match TRBD2. This CDR3 has 16 amino acids. Germline CDR1 reads SGDLS; CDR2 reads YYNGEE. With 0 bases clipped from V and 8 bases from J, the junction kept 6 bases outside the gene matches. The CDR3 DNA follows: TGTGCCAGCAGCGTAGTTGCTAGCGGGAGGGCGGATGAGCAGTTCTTC. Encoded protein: CASSVVASGRADEQFF.

The gene calls are TRBV18 and TRBJ2-7; D not resolved. This CDR3 spans 11 amino acids. Germline assignment: CDR1 KGHSH and CDR2 LQKENI. The V end was cut by 2 bases, the J end by 5 bases, with 4 bases between. Here the CDR3 DNA reads TGTGCCAGCTCACCAGGGCACGAGCAGTACTTC. Translating gives CASSPGHEQYF.

This clone is a singleton in its sample. The chain combines TRBV6-5 with TRBJ1-2; D remains ambiguous. V lost 6 bases to trimming and J lost 3 bases, with 8 bases between them. This CDR3 is built from 12 residues. CDR1 MNHEY and CDR2 SVGAGI come from the germline V gene. As DNA, the CDR3 is TGTGCCAGCAGCCAGAGGGACTATGGCTACACCTTC. This encodes CASSQRDYGYTF.

This clone was seen more than once but under ten times. The V gene is TRBV7-2, the J gene TRBJ2-5; D ambiguous. CDR3 length: 13 amino acids. Germline V gives CDR1 SGHTA, CDR2 FQGNSA. V gave up 5 bases and J gave up 2 bases, with 9 bases separating them. This CDR3 reads CASSPTGQETQYF. CDR3 DNA sequence: TGTGCCAGCAGCCCCACGGGTCAAGAGACCCAGTACTTC.

The chain has TRBV5-8 and TRBJ1-1, with D unresolved. Per germline, CDR1 SGHTS and CDR2 YDEGEE. Trimming left V 4 bases short and J 1 base short, with 11 bases between. CDR3 length equals 14 residues. The CDR3 coding sequence is TGTGCCAGCAGCCTTCTCCAGAGGAACACTGAAGCTTTCTTT. Encoded protein: CASSLLQRNTEAFF. The complete variable domain, with remaining parts taken from reference TRBV5-8 and TRBJ1-1, reads EAGVTQSPTHLIKTRGQQATLRCSPISGHTSVYWYQQALGLGLQFLLWYDEGEERNRGNFPPRFSGRQFPNYSSELNVNALELEDSALYLCASSLLQRNTEAFFGQGTRLTVV.

To note about this clone: The same CDR3 arises from other DNA sequences in this sample as well. The chain is built from TRBV6-5 and TRBJ1-2, with 7 bases aligning to TRBD1. The V gene's germline CDR1 is MNHEY and CDR2 SVGAGI. The CDR3 length is 16 residues. The V and J ends lost 4 bases and 8 bases, in that order; junction bases with no gene match: 16. The CDR3 is CASSLGSTGSLVGYTF. In DNA form, the CDR3 reads TGTGCCAGCAGTTTGGGCTCGACAGGGAGCTTAGTGGGCTACACCTTC.

The V gene is TRBV19, the J gene TRBJ2-7, with 9 bases matching TRBD1. Losses at the gene ends were 9 bases for V and 2 bases for J; bases not matched to a gene: 5. Germline assignment: CDR1 LNHDA and CDR2 SQIVND (reference sequence). This CDR3 spans 13 amino acids. The CDR3 spells CASRDRVTYEQYF. The CDR3 nucleotides read TGTGCCAGCCGGGACAGGGTAACCTACGAGCAGTACTTC. The full variable domain, with the rest looked up from reference TRBV19 and TRBJ2-7, is DGGITQSPKYLFRKEGQNVTLSCEQNLNHDAMYWYRQDPGQGLRLIYYSQIVNDFQKGDIAEGYSVSREKKESFPLTVTSAQKNPTAFYLCASRDRVTYEQYFGPGTRLTVT.

This chain links TRBV7-2 with TRBJ2-7; D is ambiguous. Germline-derived CDR1 and CDR2 are SGHTA and FQGNSA. This CDR3 has 14 amino acids. V was pared by 5 bases and J by 3 bases, with 14 bases between. The CDR3 spells CASSPRLKYYEQYF. In DNA, the CDR3 is TGTGCCAGCAGCCCCCGACTGAAATACTACGAGCAGTACTTC.

The chain is built from TRBV7-9 and TRBJ2-1, with 9 bases fitting TRBD2. V lost 5 bases to trimming and J lost 4 bases; unmatched junction nucleotides: 9. The CDR3 totals 16 residues. Germline V lookup: CDR1 SEHNR, CDR2 FQNEAQ (reference sequence). CDR3 protein: CASSRTSDHLYNEQFF. The CDR3 DNA reads TGTGCCAGCAGCCGGACTAGCGACCACTTATACAATGAGCAGTTCTTC.